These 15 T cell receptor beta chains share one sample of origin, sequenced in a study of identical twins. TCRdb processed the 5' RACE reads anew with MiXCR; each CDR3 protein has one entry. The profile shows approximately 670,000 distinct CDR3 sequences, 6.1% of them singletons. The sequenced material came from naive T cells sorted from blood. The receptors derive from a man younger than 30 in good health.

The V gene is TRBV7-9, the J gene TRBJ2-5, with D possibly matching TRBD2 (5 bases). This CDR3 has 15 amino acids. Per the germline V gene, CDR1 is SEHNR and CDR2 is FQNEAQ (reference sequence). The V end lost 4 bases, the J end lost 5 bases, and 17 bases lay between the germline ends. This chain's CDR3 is CASSSLSGVRETQYF. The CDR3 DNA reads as TGTGCCAGCAGCTCTCTTTCCGGGGTGAGGGAGACCCAGTACTTC.

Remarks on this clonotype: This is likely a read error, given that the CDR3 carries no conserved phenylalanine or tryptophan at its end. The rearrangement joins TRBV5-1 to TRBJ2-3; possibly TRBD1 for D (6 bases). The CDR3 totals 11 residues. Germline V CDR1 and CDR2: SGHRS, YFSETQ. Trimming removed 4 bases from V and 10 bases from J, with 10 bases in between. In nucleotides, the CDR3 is TGCGCCAGCAGCGGGGACACCGCGCAGTATAAA. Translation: CASSGDTAQYK.

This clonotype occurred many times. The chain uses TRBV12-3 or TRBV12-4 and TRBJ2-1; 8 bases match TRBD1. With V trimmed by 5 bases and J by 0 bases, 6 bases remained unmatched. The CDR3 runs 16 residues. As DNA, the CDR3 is TGTGCCAGCAGTCGAGCCGGGACAGGCTCCTACAATGAGCAGTTCTTC. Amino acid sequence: CASSRAGTGSYNEQFF.

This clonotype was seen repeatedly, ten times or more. In DNA form, the CDR3 reads TGTGCCAGCACCCTAGCGGGTGGGAGGTACATTCAGTACTTC. Translation: CASTLAGGRYIQYF. The rearrangement links TRBV12-3 or TRBV12-4 to TRBJ2-4, with 8 bases that match TRBD2. The CDR3 sequence is 14 residues long. The J segment lost 8 bases and the V segment lost 7 bases, leaving 10 bases of the junction unmatched.

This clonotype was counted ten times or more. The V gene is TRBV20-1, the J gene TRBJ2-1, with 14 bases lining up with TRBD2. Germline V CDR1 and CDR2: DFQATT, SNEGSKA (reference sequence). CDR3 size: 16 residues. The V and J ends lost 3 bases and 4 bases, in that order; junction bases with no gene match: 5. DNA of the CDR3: TGCAGTGCTAGGGGGACTAGCGGGAGATCTTACAATGAGCAGTTCTTC. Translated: CSARGTSGRSYNEQFF.

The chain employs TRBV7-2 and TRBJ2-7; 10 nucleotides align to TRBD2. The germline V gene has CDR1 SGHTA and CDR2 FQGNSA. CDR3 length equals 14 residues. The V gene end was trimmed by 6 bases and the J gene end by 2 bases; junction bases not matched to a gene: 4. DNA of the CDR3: TGTGCCAGCAGTTACACTAGCGGGGCCTACGAGCAGTACTTC. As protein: CASSYTSGAYEQYF.

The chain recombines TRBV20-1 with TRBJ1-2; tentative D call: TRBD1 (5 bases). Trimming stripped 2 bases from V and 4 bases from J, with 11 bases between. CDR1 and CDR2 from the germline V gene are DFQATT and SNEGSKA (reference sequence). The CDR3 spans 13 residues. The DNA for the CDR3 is TGCAGTGCTAGACAGCAGGGATTCTATGGCTACACCTTC. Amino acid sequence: CSARQQGFYGYTF.

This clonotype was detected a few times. Written as DNA, the CDR3 is TGTGCCAGCAGTGACCCCCGGGATGATAAAAACATTCAGTACTTC. Translated: CASSDPRDDKNIQYF. The chain joins TRBV2 to TRBJ2-4; D is perhaps TRBD2 (5 bases). The CDR3 has 15 amino acids. V was pared by 3 bases and J by 4 bases, with 13 bases between. From germline, CDR1 is SNHLY and CDR2 FYNNEI.

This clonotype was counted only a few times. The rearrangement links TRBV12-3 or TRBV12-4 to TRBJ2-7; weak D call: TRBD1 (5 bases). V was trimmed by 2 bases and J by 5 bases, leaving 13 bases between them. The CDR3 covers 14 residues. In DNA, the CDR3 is TGTGCCAGCAGTTTAAAGGCTAGGGGCCACGAGCAGTACTTC. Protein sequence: CASSLKARGHEQYF.

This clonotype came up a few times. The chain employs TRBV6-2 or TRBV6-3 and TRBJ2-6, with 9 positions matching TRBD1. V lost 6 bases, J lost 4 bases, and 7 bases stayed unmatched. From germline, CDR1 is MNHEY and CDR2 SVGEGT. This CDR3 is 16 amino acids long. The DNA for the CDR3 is TGTGCCAGCAGCCGGACAGGGGCCGTGGGGGCCAACGTCCTGACTTTC. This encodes CASSRTGAVGANVLTF.

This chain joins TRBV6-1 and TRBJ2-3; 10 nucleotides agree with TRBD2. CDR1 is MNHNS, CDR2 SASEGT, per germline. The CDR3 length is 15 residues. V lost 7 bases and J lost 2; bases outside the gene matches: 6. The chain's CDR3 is CASTGLAGATDTQYF. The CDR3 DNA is TGTGCCAGCACTGGGCTAGCGGGAGCCACAGATACGCAGTATTTT.

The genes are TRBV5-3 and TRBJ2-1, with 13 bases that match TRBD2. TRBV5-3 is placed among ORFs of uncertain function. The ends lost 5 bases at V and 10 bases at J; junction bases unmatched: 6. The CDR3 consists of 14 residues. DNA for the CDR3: TGTGCCAGAAGTCCTGGACTAGCGGGAGAGGAGCAGTTCTTC. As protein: CARSPGLAGEEQFF.

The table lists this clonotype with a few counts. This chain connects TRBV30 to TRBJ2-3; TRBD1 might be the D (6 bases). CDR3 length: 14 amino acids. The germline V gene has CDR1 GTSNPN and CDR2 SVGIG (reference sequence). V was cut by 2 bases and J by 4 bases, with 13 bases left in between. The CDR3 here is CAWSPGHSADTQYF. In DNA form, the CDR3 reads TGTGCCTGGAGTCCGGGACACAGTGCAGATACGCAGTATTTT.

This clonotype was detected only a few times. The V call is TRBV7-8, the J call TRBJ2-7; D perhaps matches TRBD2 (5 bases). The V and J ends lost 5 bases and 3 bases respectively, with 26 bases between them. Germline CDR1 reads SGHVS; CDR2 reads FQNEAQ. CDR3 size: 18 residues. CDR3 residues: CASSPRSRVSALLYEQYF. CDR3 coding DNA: TGTGCCAGCAGCCCCCGTTCGCGGGTCTCCGCCCTCCTCTACGAGCAGTACTTC. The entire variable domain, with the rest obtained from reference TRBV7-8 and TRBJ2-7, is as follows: GAGVSQSPRYKVAKRGQDVALRCDPISGHVSLFWYQQALGQGPEFLTYFQNEAQLDKSGLPSDRFFAERPEGSVSTLKIQRTQQEDSAVYLCASSPRSRVSALLYEQYFGPGTRLTVT.

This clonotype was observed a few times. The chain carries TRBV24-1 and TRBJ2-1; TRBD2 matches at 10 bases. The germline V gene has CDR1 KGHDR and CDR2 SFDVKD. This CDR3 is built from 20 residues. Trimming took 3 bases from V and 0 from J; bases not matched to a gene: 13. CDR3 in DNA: TGTGCCACCAGTGATGTGGTAGCGGGAGGTGGGGGAGGCTCCTACAATGAGCAGTTCTTC. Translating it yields CATSDVVAGGGGGSYNEQFF.